This TCR beta chain was recorded in a study of OX40 agonist ivuxolimab in advanced cancers. The overall study: In this cohort, patients received ivuxolimab, an agonistic anti-OX40 (CD134) antibody.

The protocol was immunoSEQ multiplex PCR, while the TCRdb copy is restricted to in-frame clones and leaves out a portion. Seen here are about 70,000 clones, almost 90% observed once, and the top ten hold approximately 2.1%. Germline V gene sequence: CDR1 MDHEN, CDR2 SYDVKM. The CDR3 spans 13 residues. Trimming removed 3 bases from V and 7 bases from J, with 7 bases in between. Only a few counts were recorded for this clone. Sequences were derived from CD4+ or CD8+ T cells sorted from blood, sampled in a trial of the OX40 agonist ivuxolimab. This TCR came from an adult with an advanced solid tumor such as melanoma, head and neck, liver or kidney cancer. The gene calls are TRBV28 and TRBJ1-6; a weak D match, TRBD1 (5 bases). The CDR3 nucleotides read TGTGCCAGCAGTTTGGAGGGGAATTCACCCCTCCACTTT. It codes for CASSLEGNSPLHF.